What follows are 18 T cell receptor beta chains derived from one specimen sequenced in a study of T cell responses to AZD1222 COVID-19 vaccine. Measured with immunoSEQ multiplex PCR; TCRdb has only the in-frame clones, and not every one. In the table there are about 180,000 clones, around 90% of which are singletons. The sequencing here drew on peripheral blood, taken 28 days after the second AZD1222 dose. The receptors shown here come from an adult who received the AZD1222 COVID-19 vaccine.

This chain connects TRBV29-1 to TRBJ2-7; 13 bases are shared with TRBD2. Germline assignment: CDR1 SQVTM and CDR2 ANQGSEA. V lost 1 base to trimming and J lost 6 bases; unmatched junction nucleotides: 3. The CDR3 has 14 residues. The CDR3 nucleotides are TGCAGCGTTGAAGTACTAGCGGGAGGGTCCGAGCAGTACTTC. It encodes CSVEVLAGGSEQYF.

J is TRBJ2-2 and V is TRBV5-6, with 8 nucleotides matching TRBD2. The V and J ends lost 0 bases and 4 bases, in that order; junction bases with no gene match: 5. The CDR3 sequence is 16 residues long. The germline V gene has CDR1 SGHDT and CDR2 YYEEEE. The CDR3 region is CASSLVGTSLTGELFF. The CDR3 DNA reads as TGTGCCAGCAGCTTGGTTGGGACTAGTCTCACCGGGGAGCTGTTTTTT. The variable domain in full, completed from reference TRBV5-6 and TRBJ2-2, reads DAGVTQSPTHLIKTRGQQVTLRCSPKSGHDTVSWYQQALGQGPQFIFQYYEEEERQRGNFPDRFSGHQFPNYSSELNVNALLLGDSALYLCASSLVGTSLTGELFFGEGSRLTVL.

The V gene is TRBV11-3, the J gene TRBJ2-2; D gene unclear. With 5 bases removed from V and 8 bases from J, the gap between germline ends came to 12 bases. Germline V CDR1 and CDR2: SGHNT, YENEEA. The length of the CDR3 is 13 residues. The CDR3, as DNA: TGTGCCAGCAGCCCAGTCATCGGGGGGGAGCTGTTTTTT. Encoded protein: CASSPVIGGELFF.

The chain carries TRBV3-1 (or the pseudogene TRBV3-2) and TRBJ2-7, with 9 bases lining up with TRBD2. Trimming cost V 2 bases and J 7 bases; bases outside gene matches: 9. The CDR3 extends over 15 amino acids. The germline V gene has CDR1 LGHDT and CDR2 YNNKEL (reference sequence). Here the CDR3 DNA reads TGTGCCAGCAGCCAAAGTAGCGGGAGAAGGCGGGAGCAGTACTTC. Protein: CASSQSSGRRREQYF.

V usage is TRBV28 and J usage is TRBJ2-7; 12 bases match TRBD2. The CDR3 loop spans 20 amino acids. Germline values: CDR1 MDHEN, CDR2 SYDVKM. Trimming removed 3 bases from V and 7 bases from J; junction bases left unmatched: 22. The CDR3 reads CASSFSTGTSGSGIDMEQYF. As DNA, the CDR3 is TGTGCCAGCAGTTTTTCGACCGGGACTAGCGGGTCTGGGATCGATATGGAGCAGTACTTC.

The genes are TRBV19 and TRBJ1-5; no firm D call. The V and J ends lost 5 bases and 3 bases respectively, with 8 bases between them. Per germline, CDR1 LNHDA and CDR2 SQIVND (reference sequence). The CDR3 is 13 residues long. In DNA form, the CDR3 reads TGTGCCAGTAGTTCCCCCTTCAATCAGCCCCAGCATTTT. Its translation: CASSSPFNQPQHF.

The genes are TRBV28 and TRBJ2-7; 7 bases match TRBD2. Losses at the gene ends were 5 bases for V and 2 bases for J; bases not matched to a gene: 6. The length of the CDR3 is 14 residues. CDR1 is MDHEN, CDR2 SYDVKM, per germline. CDR3 protein: CASSDDLAAYEQYF. The CDR3 DNA reads as TGTGCCAGCAGTGATGATCTAGCGGCCTACGAGCAGTACTTC. Drawing the rest from reference TRBV28 and TRBJ2-7, the complete variable domain is DVKVTQSSRYLVKRTGEKVFLECVQDMDHENMFWYRQDPGLGLRLIYFSYDVKMKEKGDIPEGYSVSREKKERFSLILESASTNQTSMYLCASSDDLAAYEQYFGPGTRLTVT.

V and J are TRBV5-6 and TRBJ2-7, with D unresolved. This CDR3 has 12 residues. Germline CDR1 and CDR2: SGHDT and YYEEEE. V lost 4 bases and J lost 1, with 6 bases in between. The CDR3 here is CASSRQSYEQYF. The CDR3 DNA reads TGTGCCAGCAGCAGACAATCCTACGAGCAGTACTTC.

In its sample, this clone was seen once. The chain recombines TRBV18 with TRBJ1-4; TRBD1 matches 7 bases. Germline CDR1 KGHSH, CDR2 LQKENI. The CDR3 runs to 17 residues. Trimming removed 2 bases from V and 0 bases from J; junction bases left unmatched: 6. The CDR3 region is CASSPIQGQATNEKLFF. In nucleotides, the CDR3 is TGTGCCAGCTCACCAATACAGGGGCAAGCAACTAATGAAAAACTGTTTTTT.

This clone was picked up many times. The chain carries TRBV5-1 and TRBJ1-1, with D uncertain. Trimming took off 0 bases at V and 7 bases at J, with 13 bases between the two ends. This CDR3 has 14 amino acids. Germline V gives CDR1 SGHRS, CDR2 YFSETQ. The CDR3 sequence is CASSLGNSGLEAFF. The CDR3 DNA follows: TGCGCCAGCAGCTTGGGGAACAGCGGACTTGAAGCTTTCTTT.

V gene TRBV7-9 combines with J gene TRBJ1-5, with D possibly matching TRBD1 (6 bases). Germline V lookup: CDR1 SEHNR, CDR2 FQNEAQ (reference sequence). Trimming took 2 bases from V and 3 from J, leaving 11 bases between them. The CDR3 spans 15 residues. The CDR3 sequence: CASSLTDRFNQPQHF. As DNA, the CDR3 is TGTGCCAGCAGCTTAACCGACAGGTTCAATCAGCCCCAGCATTTT.

The rearrangement links TRBV6-1 to TRBJ1-4, with a possible D match to TRBD1 (5 bases). V was shortened by 2 bases and J by 5 bases, with 12 bases between the two germline ends. This CDR3 contains 15 residues. CDR1 and CDR2 from the germline V gene are MNHNS and SASEGT. The CDR3 loop reads CASSELNRPNEKLFF. Written as DNA, the CDR3 is TGTGCCAGCAGTGAATTAAACAGGCCGAATGAAAAACTGTTTTTT.

This clone was observed once. V is TRBV6-5 and J is TRBJ2-7; D unclear. The V end lost 5 bases, the J end lost 4 bases, and 9 bases lay between the germline ends. The CDR3 runs 12 residues. Germline V CDR1 and CDR2: MNHEY, SVGAGI. CDR3 protein: CASSPPEYEQYF. CDR3 in DNA: TGTGCCAGCAGTCCCCCCGAGTACGAGCAGTACTTC.

The chain joins TRBV3-1 (or the pseudogene TRBV3-2) to TRBJ2-1; 8 nucleotides match TRBD2. V lost 2 bases and J lost 8; bases outside the gene matches: 11. CDR1 and CDR2 from the germline V gene are LGHDT and YNNKEL (reference sequence). The CDR3 has 16 amino acids. The CDR3 sequence is CASSQPRAGVGHEQFF. The CDR3 DNA is TGTGCCAGCAGCCAACCTCGAGCGGGAGTAGGGCATGAGCAGTTCTTC.

This rearrangement joins TRBV28 to TRBJ2-7, with a tentative D call TRBD2 (5 bases). CDR1 and CDR2 (germline): MDHEN, SYDVKM. V dropped 7 bases and J dropped 2 bases, with 12 bases sitting between them. The CDR3 is 13 residues long. In DNA, the CDR3 is TGTGCCAGCATCCGGGGTGCCCCCTACGAGCAGTACTTC. The encoded protein is CASIRGAPYEQYF.

CDR3 residues: CASSPGQANTGELFF. The CDR3 DNA is TGTGCCAGCAGTCCTGGTCAGGCGAACACCGGGGAGCTGTTTTTT. The genes are TRBV4-2 and TRBJ2-2; D call uncertain. V shed 6 bases and J shed 0 bases, with 11 bases lying between them. CDR1 and CDR2 from the germline V gene are LGHNA and YNFKEQ. The CDR3 has 15 amino acids.

The chain couples TRBV28 to TRBJ2-2; D is uncertain. V was cut by 3 bases and J by 4 bases, with 15 bases left in between. The CDR3 is 16 amino acids. Germline lookup yields CDR1 MDHEN and CDR2 SYDVKM. The CDR3 nucleotides read TGTGCCAGCAGTTTGAGGTTACAGCTGGGCACCGGGGAGCTGTTTTTT. It specifies CASSLRLQLGTGELFF.

The table lists this clone with a count of one. The chain combines TRBV5-4 with TRBJ2-5, with D tentatively TRBD1 or TRBD2 (5 bases each). The ends were cut back, 3 bases at V and 4 bases at J, with 16 bases in the middle. The CDR3 is made up of 15 amino acids. Germline assignment: CDR1 SGHNT and CDR2 YYREEE (reference sequence). Here the CDR3 DNA reads TGTGCCAGCAGCTCCGGGACCCGAAGGGGAGAGACCCAGTACTTC. As protein: CASSSGTRRGETQYF.